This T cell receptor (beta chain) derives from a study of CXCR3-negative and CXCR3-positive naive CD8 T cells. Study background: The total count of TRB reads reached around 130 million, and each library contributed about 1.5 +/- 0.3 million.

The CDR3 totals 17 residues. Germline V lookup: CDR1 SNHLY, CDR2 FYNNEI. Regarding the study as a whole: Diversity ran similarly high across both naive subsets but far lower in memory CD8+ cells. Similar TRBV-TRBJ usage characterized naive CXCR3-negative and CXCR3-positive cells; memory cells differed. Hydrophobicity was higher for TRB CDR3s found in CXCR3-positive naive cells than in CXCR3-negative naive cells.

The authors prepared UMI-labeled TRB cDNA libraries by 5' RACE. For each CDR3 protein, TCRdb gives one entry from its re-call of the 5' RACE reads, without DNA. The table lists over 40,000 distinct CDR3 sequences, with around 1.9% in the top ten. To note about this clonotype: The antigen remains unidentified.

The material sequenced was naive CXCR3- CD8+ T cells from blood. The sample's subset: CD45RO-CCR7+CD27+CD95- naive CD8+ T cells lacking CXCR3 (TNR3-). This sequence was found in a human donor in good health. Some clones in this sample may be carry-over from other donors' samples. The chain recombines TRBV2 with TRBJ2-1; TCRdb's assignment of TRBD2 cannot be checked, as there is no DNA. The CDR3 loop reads CASSEAGGLAGRNEQFF.